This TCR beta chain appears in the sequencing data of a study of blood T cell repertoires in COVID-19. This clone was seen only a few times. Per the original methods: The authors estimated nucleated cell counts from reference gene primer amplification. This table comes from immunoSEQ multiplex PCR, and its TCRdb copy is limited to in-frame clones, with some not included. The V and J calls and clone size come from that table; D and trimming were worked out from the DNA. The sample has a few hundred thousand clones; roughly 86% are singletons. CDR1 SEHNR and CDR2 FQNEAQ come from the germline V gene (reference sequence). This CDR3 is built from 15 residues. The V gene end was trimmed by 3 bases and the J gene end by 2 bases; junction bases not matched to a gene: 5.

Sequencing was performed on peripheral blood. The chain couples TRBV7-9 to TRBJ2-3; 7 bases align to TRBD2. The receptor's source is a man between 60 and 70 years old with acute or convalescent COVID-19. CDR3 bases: TGTGCCAGCAGCTTTGACGGGGGGAACACAGATACGCAGTATTTT. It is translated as CASSFDGGNTDTQYF. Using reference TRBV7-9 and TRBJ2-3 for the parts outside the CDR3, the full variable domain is DTGVSQNPRHKITKRGQNVTFRCDPISEHNRLYWYRQTLGQGPEFLTYFQNEAQLEKSRLLSDRFSAERPKGSFSTLEIQRTEQGDSAMYLCASSFDGGNTDTQYFGPGTRLTVL.